These T cell receptor beta chains were read from a single sample in a study of T-cell memory formation after mild COVID-19. Using its own MiXCR run on the 5' RACE reads, TCRdb lists one record per CDR3 protein. The table lists about 200,000 distinct CDR3 sequences, about 9.2% of them singletons. The sample consisted of PBMCs or a T cell subset sorted from them (not recorded which). The source of these receptors is a man aged 18 to 35 who had mild COVID-19 (a few samples of this study predate the infection). Cell type and time point are not known. The CDR3 runs from the conserved cysteine through the conserved F or W. The D gene is left open where the match is weak.

v_gene,d_gene,len,CDR3aa
TRBV14,-,13,CASSQSRTGELFF
TRBV27,-,15,CASSPQGGTGNTIYF
TRBV12-3/TRBV12-4,-,14,CASSARVKNTEAFF
TRBV5-6,-,15,CASSLSGRNNSPLHF
TRBV7-9,-,14,CASSLGEGIRPLHF
TRBV24-1,-,17,CATSDSPQGIFSYEQYF
TRBV5-1,TRBD1,17,CASSYSPLTGVAETQYF
TRBV5-1,-,15,CASSLERGGNSPLHF
TRBV11-2,-,14,CASSLDAGIYEQYF
TRBV5-1,-,15,CASSLIGTGANVLTF
TRBV7-2,-,16,CASSPQGGTTFGEQFF
TRBV5-1,-,15,CASSSGTPTYNEQFF
TRBV15,-,16,CATSTQATSGPYEQYF
TRBV12-3/TRBV12-4,-,17,CASSRSNAYSGANVLTF
TRBV6-1,-,14,CASSEQTTGNTIYF
TRBV5-6,TRBD1,14,CASRGQGRTDTQYF
TRBV7-7,TRBD2,15,CASSLLAGPQETQYF
TRBV10-3,TRBD1,18,CAISEPTGGFIAGNTIYF
TRBV27,-,16,CASSSLRDGGADTQYF
TRBV6-2/TRBV6-3,-,15,CASSPYSGPEETQYF
TRBV7-2,TRBD1,15,CASSLATGGYQPQHF
TRBV3-1,-,16,CASSQDHGRGGETQYF
TRBV4-1,TRBD1,17,CASSQAPQGVGTGELFF
TRBV2,-,13,CASKDTPYNEQFF
TRBV5-1,-,14,CASSLGGPQNTQYF
TRBV2,-,12,CASSPGARQAFF
TRBV12-3/TRBV12-4,TRBD2,15,CASSLGTSGVDTQYF
TRBV2,-,14,CASSGSSYNSPLHF
TRBV2,-,14,CASSEYQGHLEQFF
TRBV25-1,-,14,CASSVTPGEETQYF
TRBV2,-,13,CASRRSWNNEQFF
TRBV5-4,-,15,CASSLKSGGADTQYF
TRBV29-1,TRBD1,12,CSSDREWGEQYF
TRBV12-3/TRBV12-4,TRBD1,15,CASSLVGGGRQPQHF
TRBV7-2,TRBD1,15,CASSFSQGAGYIQYF
TRBV12-3/TRBV12-4,TRBD2,15,CASTFLSGGAGEQFF
TRBV27,-,15,CASKREWAGAYGYTF
TRBV7-3,TRBD1,15,CASSETGTGNSPLHF
TRBV3-1,TRBD2,12,CSSGGGYNEQFF
TRBV11-2,TRBD2,18,CASTPWTSGGAGSSEQYF
TRBV7-3,TRBD1,16,CASSLGLRDSNTEAFF
TRBV7-2,-,14,CASRDRDLTDTQYF
TRBV6-5,-,15,CASSYSVSGVYGYTF
TRBV12-5,-,14,CASGPSGEGETQYF
TRBV12-3/TRBV12-4,-,14,CASSFSSGANVLTF
TRBV5-1,-,13,CASSLRSNEKLFF
TRBV20-1,-,13,CSAPSPGSETQYF
TRBV7-9,TRBD2,16,CASSPPGLEGLNEQFF
TRBV6-5,TRBD2,15,CASIGSEGRVREQYF
TRBV5-1,-,13,CASSLEQSYEQYF
TRBV29-1,-,12,CSVLTVPTEAFF
TRBV27,-,15,CASSMSPPAYNEQFF
TRBV2,-,15,CASSEKRVQRETQYF
TRBV20-1,-,12,CSATGVYTEAFF
TRBV18,TRBD1,16,CASSPGQGPANYGYTF
TRBV7-2,-,13,CASSLVGLGELFF
TRBV15,-,15,CATSRERGTNYGYTF
TRBV11-2,TRBD2,15,CASSFRTSGVETQYF